This T cell receptor beta chain appears in the sequencing data of a study of T cells after yellow fever vaccination. Whole-study context: Those fractions that held only low numbers of cells were prepared using the SMART-Seq v4 Ultra Low Input RNA kit.

Per the germline V gene, CDR1 is LNHNV and CDR2 is YYDKDF (reference sequence). This CDR3 comprises 16 residues. The ends were cut back, 3 bases at V and 5 bases at J, with 17 bases in the middle. A process of 5'RACE template switching, which added a universal primer site and UMIs, was used to make TCR cDNA. TCRdb itself ran the 5' RACE reads through MiXCR, one entry per CDR3 protein. This sample has some 390,000 distinct CDR3 sequences; about 19% occur once, and the top ten carry roughly 19%. As regards this clonotype: The antigen is unknown.

Study-wide points: The booster saw the reappearance of most primary-vaccination clones (roughly 97% CD4, roughly 90% CD8). A small proportion of clonotypes was detected in both the CD4 and CD8 compartments.

The chain has TRBV15 and TRBJ1-5; D unresolved. The material sequenced was PBMCs, taken before the yellow fever booster vaccination. The receptor was isolated from a man younger than 35 who received the YFV17D yellow fever vaccine. The CDR3 DNA is TGTGCCACCAGCAGTCCCTCTTGGTTTTCCGATCAGCCCCAGCATTTT. Protein: CATSSPSWFSDQPQHF.